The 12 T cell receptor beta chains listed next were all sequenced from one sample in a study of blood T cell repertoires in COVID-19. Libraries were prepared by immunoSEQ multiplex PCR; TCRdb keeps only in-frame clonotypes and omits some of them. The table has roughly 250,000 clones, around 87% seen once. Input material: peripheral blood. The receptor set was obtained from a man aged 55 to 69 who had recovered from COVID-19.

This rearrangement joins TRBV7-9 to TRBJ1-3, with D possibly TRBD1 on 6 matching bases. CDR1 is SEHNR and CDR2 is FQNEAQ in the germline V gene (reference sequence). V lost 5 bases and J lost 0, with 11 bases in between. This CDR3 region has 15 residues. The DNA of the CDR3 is TGTGCCAGCAGCGAGGGGGTTTACTCTGGAAACACCATATATTTT. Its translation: CASSEGVYSGNTIYF. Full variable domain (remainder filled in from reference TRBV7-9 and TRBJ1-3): DTGVSQNPRHKITKRGQNVTFRCDPISEHNRLYWYRQTLGQGPEFLTYFQNEAQLEKSRLLSDRFSAERPKGSFSTLEIQRTEQGDSAMYLCASSEGVYSGNTIYFGEGSWLTVV.

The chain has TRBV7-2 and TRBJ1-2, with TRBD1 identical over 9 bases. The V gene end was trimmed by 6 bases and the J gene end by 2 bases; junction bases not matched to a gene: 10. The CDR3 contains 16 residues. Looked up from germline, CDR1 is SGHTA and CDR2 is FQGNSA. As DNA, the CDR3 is TGTGCCAGCAGTCCTAGTCCCGGGACAGGGAACTATGGCTACACCTTC. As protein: CASSPSPGTGNYGYTF.

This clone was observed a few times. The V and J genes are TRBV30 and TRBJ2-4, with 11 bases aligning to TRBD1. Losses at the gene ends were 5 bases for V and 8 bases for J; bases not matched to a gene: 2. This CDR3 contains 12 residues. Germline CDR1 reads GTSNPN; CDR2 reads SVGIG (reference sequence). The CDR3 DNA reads TGTGCCTGGGGACAGGGGGCGCACATTCAGTACTTC. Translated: CAWGQGAHIQYF.

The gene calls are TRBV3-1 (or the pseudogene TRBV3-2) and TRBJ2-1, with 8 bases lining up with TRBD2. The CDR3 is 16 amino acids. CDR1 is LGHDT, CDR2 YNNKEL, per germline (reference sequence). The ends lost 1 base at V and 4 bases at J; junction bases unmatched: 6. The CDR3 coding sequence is TGTGCCAGCAGCCAAGGGTCGAGCGGGGGTTACAATGAGCAGTTCTTC. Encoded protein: CASSQGSSGGYNEQFF.

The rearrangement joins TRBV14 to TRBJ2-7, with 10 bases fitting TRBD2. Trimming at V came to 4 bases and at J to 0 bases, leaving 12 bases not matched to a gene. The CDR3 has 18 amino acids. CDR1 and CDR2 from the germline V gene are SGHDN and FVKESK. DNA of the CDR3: TGTGCCAGCAGCCGATGGCTAGCGGGGGCCCCCAGCTCCTACGAGCAGTACTTC. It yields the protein CASSRWLAGAPSSYEQYF.

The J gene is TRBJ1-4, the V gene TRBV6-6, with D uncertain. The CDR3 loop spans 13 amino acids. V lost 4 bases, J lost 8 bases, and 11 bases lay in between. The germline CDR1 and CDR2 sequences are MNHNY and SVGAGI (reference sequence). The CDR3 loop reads CASSLRVGEKLFF. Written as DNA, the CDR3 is TGTGCCAGCAGTTTGAGGGTGGGAGAAAAACTGTTTTTT.

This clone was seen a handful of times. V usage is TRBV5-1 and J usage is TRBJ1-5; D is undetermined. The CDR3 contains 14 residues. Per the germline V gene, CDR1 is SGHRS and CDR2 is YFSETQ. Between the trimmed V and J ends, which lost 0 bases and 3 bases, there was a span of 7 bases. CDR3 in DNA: TGCGCCAGCAGCTTGGACAGCCCCAATCAGCCCCAGCATTTT. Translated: CASSLDSPNQPQHF. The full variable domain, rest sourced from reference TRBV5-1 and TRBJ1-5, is KAGVTQTPRYLIKTRGQQVTLSCSPISGHRSVSWYQQTPGQGLQFLFEYFSETQRNKGNFPGRFSGRQFSNSRSEMNVSTLELGDSALYLCASSLDSPNQPQHFGDGTRLSIL.

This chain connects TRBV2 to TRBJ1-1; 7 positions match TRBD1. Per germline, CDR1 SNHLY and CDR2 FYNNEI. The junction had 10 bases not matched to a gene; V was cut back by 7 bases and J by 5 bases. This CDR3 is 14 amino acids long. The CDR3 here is CASKATGVWTEAFF. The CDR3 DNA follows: TGTGCCAGCAAAGCTACAGGGGTTTGGACTGAAGCTTTCTTT.

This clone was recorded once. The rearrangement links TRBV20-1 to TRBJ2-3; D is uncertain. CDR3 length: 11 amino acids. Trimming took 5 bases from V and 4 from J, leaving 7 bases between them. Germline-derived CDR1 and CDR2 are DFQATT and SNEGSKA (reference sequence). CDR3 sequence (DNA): TGCAGTGCTTTCATAGCAGATACGCAGTATTTT. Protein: CSAFIADTQYF.

Written as DNA, the CDR3 is TGTGCCACCAGCAGAGATGTGAGGCGCTATTCTCGCACAGATACGCAGTATTTT. It specifies CATSRDVRRYSRTDTQYF. The rearrangement joins TRBV15 to TRBJ2-3; no reliable D call. Germline loops: CDR1 LNHNV, CDR2 YYDKDF (reference sequence). Trimming removed 0 bases from V and 1 base from J, with 17 bases in between. This CDR3 comprises 18 residues.

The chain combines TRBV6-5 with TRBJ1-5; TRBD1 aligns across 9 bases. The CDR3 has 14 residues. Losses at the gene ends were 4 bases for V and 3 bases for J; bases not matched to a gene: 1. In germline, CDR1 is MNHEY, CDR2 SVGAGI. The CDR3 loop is CASSWDRDNQPQHF. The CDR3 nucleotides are TGTGCCAGCAGTTGGGACAGGGACAATCAGCCCCAGCATTTT.

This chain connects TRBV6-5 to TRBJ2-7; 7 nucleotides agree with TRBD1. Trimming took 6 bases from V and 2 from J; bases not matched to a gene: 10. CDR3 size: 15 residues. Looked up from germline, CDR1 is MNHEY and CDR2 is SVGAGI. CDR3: CASRSGQTDTYEQYV. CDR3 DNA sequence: TGTGCCAGCAGGTCGGGACAGACGGACACCTACGAGCAGTACGTC.